A single sample is the source of the 11 T cell receptor beta chains below, sequenced in a study of T-cell memory formation after mild COVID-19. TCRdb redid the calling of the 5' RACE reads with MiXCR, one entry per CDR3 protein. This sample has 280,000 or so distinct CDR3 sequences, with over 7% found just once. The source material was PBMCs or a T cell subset sorted from them (not recorded which). These TCRs come from a man aged 18 to 35 who had mild COVID-19 (a few samples of this study predate the infection). Cell type and time point are not known.

This rearrangement joins TRBV10-3 to TRBJ2-6; 8 bases match TRBD1. Germline CDR1 and CDR2: ENHRY and SYGVKD. The CDR3 has 19 amino acids. With 3 bases clipped from V and 2 bases from J, the junction kept 12 bases outside the gene matches. CDR3 residues: CAISEVDGWTGTGANVLTF. In DNA, the CDR3 is TGTGCCATCAGTGAAGTTGATGGATGGACAGGGACTGGGGCCAACGTCCTGACTTTC.

The rearrangement links TRBV12-3 or TRBV12-4 to TRBJ1-5; maybe TRBD1 (6 bases). The CDR3 length is 18 residues. The V gene lost 0 bases and the J gene lost 4 bases, with 19 bases spanning the gap. CDR3 sequence: CASSLAVNFRQVNQPQHF. In nucleotides, the CDR3 is TGTGCCAGCAGTTTAGCGGTTAACTTTAGACAGGTAAATCAGCCCCAGCATTTT.

The sample holds many counts of this clonotype. DNA for the CDR3: TGTGCCAGCTCACCTCTTTTATCGTACGGGACTGCAACGAACACCGGGGAGCTGTTTTTT. Its translation is CASSPLLSYGTATNTGELFF. V gene TRBV18 combines with J gene TRBJ2-2; maybe TRBD2 (6 bases). Germline V gives CDR1 KGHSH, CDR2 LQKENI. The CDR3 covers 20 residues. With 3 bases removed from V and 0 bases from J, the gap between germline ends came to 23 bases.

This clonotype was detected only a few times. The rearrangement joins TRBV7-3 to TRBJ1-2; D unclear. The CDR3 consists of 17 residues. V was pared by 5 bases and J by 2 bases, with 21 bases between. The germline gives CDR1 SGHTA, CDR2 FQGTGA. The CDR3, as DNA: TGTGCCAGCAGCCAAATCTTTCTAGGCCAGTGGAACTATGGCTACACCTTC. This encodes CASSQIFLGQWNYGYTF.

The V gene is TRBV28, the J gene TRBJ2-7, with TRBD1 matching over 8 bases. Germline V CDR1 and CDR2: MDHEN, SYDVKM. The CDR3 covers 15 residues. The V and J ends lost 2 bases and 3 bases, in that order; junction bases with no gene match: 6. The chain's CDR3 is CASSLAGTGLYEQYV. DNA for the CDR3: TGTGCCAGCAGTTTAGCCGGGACAGGACTCTACGAGCAGTACGTC.

The chain recombines TRBV20-1 with TRBJ2-1, with 10 bases lining up with TRBD2. The CDR3 has 18 amino acids. With V trimmed by 4 bases and J by 2 bases, 14 bases remained unmatched. The V gene's germline CDR1 is DFQATT and CDR2 SNEGSKA (reference sequence). CDR3 sequence: CSATSAGGPSPTYNEQFF. The CDR3 DNA is TGCAGTGCTACTTCAGCGGGGGGGCCTTCTCCAACCTACAATGAGCAGTTCTTC.

In this sample, this clonotype turned up a few times. The rearrangement uses TRBV19 and TRBJ2-7; 10 bases line up with TRBD1. Looked up from germline, CDR1 is LNHDA and CDR2 is SQIVND (reference sequence). The junction had 2 bases not matched to a gene; V was cut back by 6 bases and J by 3 bases. The CDR3 is 13 amino acids. CDR3 in DNA: TGTGCCAGTAGCGACAGGGGGCTCTACGAGCAGTACTTC. Translation: CASSDRGLYEQYF.

This clonotype was detected only a few times. The rearrangement uses TRBV25-1 and TRBJ1-5; D is uncertain. The CDR3 covers 12 residues. Germline CDR1 MGHDK, CDR2 SYGVNS. V was cut by 3 bases and J by 5 bases, with 5 bases left in between. For the CDR3, the DNA is TGTGCCAGCAGTGATGAGGATCAGCCCCAGCATTTT. Its translation is CASSDEDQPQHF. The variable domain in full, with the rest retrieved from reference TRBV25-1 and TRBJ1-5, is EADIYQTPRYLVIGTGKKITLECSQTMGHDKMYWYQQDPGMELHLIHYSYGVNSTEKGDLSSESTVSRIRTEHFPLTLESARPSHTSQYLCASSDEDQPQHFGDGTRLSIL.

The sample holds many counts of this clonotype. The rearrangement joins TRBV29-1 to TRBJ1-1, with D uncertain. CDR3 size: 14 residues. V lost 3 bases and J lost 1, with 12 bases in between. CDR1 and CDR2 (germline): SQVTM, ANQGSEA. The CDR3 DNA is TGCAGCGTTGAGATAGGGATGGAGAACACTGAAGCTTTCTTT. Residues: CSVEIGMENTEAFF.

This clonotype came up a few times. The J gene is TRBJ2-3, the V gene TRBV12-3 or TRBV12-4; D is uncertain. The CDR3 length is 14 residues. Trimming took off 6 bases at V and 6 bases at J, with 16 bases between the two ends. The CDR3 loop is CASSISAAFDTQYF. The DNA for the CDR3 is TGTGCCAGCAGCATTTCGGCGGCTTTCGATACGCAGTATTTT.

This clonotype was observed at least ten times. V gene TRBV2 combines with J gene TRBJ2-3; the match to TRBD2 covers 13 bases. The J segment lost 1 base and the V segment lost 5 bases, leaving 6 bases of the junction unmatched. Germline V lookup: CDR1 SNHLY, CDR2 FYNNEI. CDR3 size: 17 residues. The CDR3 loop is CASSPSGLAGGTDTQYF. CDR3 DNA: TGTGCCAGCAGTCCCTCAGGACTAGCGGGGGGCACAGATACGCAGTATTTT.